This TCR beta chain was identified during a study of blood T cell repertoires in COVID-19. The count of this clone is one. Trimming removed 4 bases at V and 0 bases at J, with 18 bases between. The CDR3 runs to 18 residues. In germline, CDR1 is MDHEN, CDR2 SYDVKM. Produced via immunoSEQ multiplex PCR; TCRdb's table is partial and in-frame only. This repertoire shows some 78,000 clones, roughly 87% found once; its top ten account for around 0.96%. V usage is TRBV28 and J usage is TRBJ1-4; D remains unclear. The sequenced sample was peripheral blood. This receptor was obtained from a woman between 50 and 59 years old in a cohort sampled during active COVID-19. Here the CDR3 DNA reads TGTGCCAGCAGTTCAACCTTCGTGGCCCTCGCAACTAATGAAAAACTGTTTTTT. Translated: CASSSTFVALATNEKLFF.